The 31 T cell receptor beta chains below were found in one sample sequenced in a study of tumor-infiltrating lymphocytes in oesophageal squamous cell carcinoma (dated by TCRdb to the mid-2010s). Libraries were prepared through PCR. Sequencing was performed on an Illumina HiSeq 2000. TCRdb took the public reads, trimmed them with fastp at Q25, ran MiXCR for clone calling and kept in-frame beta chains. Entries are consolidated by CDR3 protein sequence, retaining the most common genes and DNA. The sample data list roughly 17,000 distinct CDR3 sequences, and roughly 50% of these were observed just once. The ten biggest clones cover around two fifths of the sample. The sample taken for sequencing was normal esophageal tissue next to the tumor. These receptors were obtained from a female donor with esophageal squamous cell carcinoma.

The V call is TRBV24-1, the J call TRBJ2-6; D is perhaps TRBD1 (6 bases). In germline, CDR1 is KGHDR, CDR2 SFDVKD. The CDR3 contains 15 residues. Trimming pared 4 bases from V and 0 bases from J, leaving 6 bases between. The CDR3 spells CATSEGGSGANVLTF. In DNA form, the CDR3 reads TGTGCCACCAGTGAAGGGGGCTCTGGGGCCAACGTCCTGACTTTC.

The CDR3 loop is CASSFQAGVYNEQFF. CDR3 bases: TGTGCCAGCAGTTTCCAAGCGGGAGTTTACAATGAGCAGTTCTTC. The chain employs TRBV6-1 and TRBJ2-1, with TRBD2 matching over 8 bases. The V gene end was trimmed by 5 bases and the J gene end by 4 bases; junction bases not matched to a gene: 7. CDR3 length: 15 residues. Germline V gene data show CDR1 as MNHNS and CDR2 as SASEGT.

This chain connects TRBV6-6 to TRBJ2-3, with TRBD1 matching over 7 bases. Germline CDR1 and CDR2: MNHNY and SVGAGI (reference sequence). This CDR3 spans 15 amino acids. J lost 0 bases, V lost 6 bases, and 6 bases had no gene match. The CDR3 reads CASRIQGSSTDTQYF. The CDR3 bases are TGTGCCAGCAGGATACAGGGGTCTAGCACAGATACGCAGTATTTT.

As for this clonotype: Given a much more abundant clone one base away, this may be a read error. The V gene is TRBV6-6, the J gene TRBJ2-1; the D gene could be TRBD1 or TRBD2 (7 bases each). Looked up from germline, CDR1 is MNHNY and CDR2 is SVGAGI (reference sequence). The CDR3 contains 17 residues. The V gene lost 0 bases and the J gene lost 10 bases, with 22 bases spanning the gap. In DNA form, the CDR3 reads TGTGCCAGCAGTTACTCCCGTCAGGGGGGGCGTATTTACGAGCAGTTCTTC. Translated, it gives CASSYSRQGGRIYEQFF.

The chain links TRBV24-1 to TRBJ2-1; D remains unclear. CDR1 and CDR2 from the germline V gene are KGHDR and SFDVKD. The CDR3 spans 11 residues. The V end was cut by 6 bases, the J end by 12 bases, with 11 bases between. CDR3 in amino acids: CATSNVYTQFF. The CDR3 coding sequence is TGTGCCACCAGTAATGTGTATACGCAGTTCTTC.

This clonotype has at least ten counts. The CDR3 is CASSSSGGFNQPQHF. For the CDR3, the DNA is TGTGCCAGCAGCTCGTCGGGGGGTTTCAATCAGCCCCAGCATTTT. The J gene is TRBJ1-5, the V gene TRBV5-6, with D maybe TRBD1 (5 bases). V lost 3 bases and J lost 3, with 13 bases in between. The CDR3 is 15 residues long. Germline V gene lookup returns CDR1 SGHDT and CDR2 YYEEEE.

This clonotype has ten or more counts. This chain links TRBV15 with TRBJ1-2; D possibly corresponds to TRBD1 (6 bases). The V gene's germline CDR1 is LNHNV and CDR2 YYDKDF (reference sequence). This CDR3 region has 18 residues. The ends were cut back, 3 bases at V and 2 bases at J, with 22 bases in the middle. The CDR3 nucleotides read TGTGCCACCAGCAGCAACGGGGGCTCTCCCCTTCAGAACTATGGCTACACCTTC. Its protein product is CATSSNGGSPLQNYGYTF.

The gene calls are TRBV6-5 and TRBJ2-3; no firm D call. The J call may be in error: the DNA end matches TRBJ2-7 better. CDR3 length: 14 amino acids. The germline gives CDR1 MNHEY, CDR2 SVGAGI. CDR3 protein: CASSYRSASYEQYF. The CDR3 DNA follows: TGTGCCAGCAGTTACAGGTCAGCTTCCTACGAGCAGTACTTC.

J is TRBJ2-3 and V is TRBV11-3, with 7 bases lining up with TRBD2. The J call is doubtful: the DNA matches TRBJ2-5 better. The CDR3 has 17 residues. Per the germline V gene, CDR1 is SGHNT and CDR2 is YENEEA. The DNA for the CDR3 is TGTGCCAGCAGCCTGGGACTACCTTTCGGGGAGGGAGAGACCCAGTACTTC. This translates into CASSLGLPFGEGETQYF.

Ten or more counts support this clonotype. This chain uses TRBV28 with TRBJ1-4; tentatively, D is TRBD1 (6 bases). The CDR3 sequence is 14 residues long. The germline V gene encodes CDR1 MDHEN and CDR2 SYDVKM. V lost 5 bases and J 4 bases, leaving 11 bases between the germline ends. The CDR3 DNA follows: TGTGCCAGCAGTACAGGGACCTTTAATGAAAAACTGTTTTTT. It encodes CASSTGTFNEKLFF. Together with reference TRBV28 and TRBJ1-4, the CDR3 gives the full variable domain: DVKVTQSSRYLVKRTGEKVFLECVQDMDHENMFWYRQDPGLGLRLIYFSYDVKMKEKGDIPEGYSVSREKKERFSLILESASTNQTSMYLCASSTGTFNEKLFFGSGTQLSVL.

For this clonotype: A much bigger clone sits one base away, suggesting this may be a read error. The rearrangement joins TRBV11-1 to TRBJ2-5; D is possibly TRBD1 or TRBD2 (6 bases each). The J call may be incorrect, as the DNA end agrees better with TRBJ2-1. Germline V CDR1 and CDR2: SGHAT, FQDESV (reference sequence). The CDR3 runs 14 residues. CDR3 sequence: CASSLGGAGETQFF. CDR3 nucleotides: TGTGCCAGCAGCTTAGGGGGGGCTGGGGAGACCCAGTTCTTC.

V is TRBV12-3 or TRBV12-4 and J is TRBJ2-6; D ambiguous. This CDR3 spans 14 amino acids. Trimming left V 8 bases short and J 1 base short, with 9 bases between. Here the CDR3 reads CASGGGSGANVLTF. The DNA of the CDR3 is TGTGCCAGCGGTGGTGGGTCTGGGGCCAACGTCCTGACTTTC.

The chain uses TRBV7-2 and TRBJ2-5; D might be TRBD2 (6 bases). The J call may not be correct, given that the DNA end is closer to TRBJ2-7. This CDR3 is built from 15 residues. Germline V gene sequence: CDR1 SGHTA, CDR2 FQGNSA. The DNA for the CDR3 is TGTGCCAGCAGCTTAGGCGGGACCACTGCCTACGAGCAGTACTTC. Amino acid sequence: CASSLGGTTAYEQYF.

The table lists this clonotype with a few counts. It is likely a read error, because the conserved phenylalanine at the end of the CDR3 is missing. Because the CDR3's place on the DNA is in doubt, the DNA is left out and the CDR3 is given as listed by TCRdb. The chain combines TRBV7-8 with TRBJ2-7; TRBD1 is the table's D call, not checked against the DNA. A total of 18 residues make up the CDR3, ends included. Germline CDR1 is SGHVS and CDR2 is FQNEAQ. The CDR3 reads CASSLEASGTYYGYTFGS.

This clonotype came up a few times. CDR3 nucleotide sequence: TGTGCCAGCAGCTTAATAGGCACTAGTGAGCAGTTCTTC. This translates into CASSLIGTSEQFF. The rearrangement links TRBV7-3 to TRBJ2-5; D perhaps matches TRBD2 (5 bases). The better agreement between TRBJ2-1 and the DNA end casts doubt on the J call. This CDR3 has 13 amino acids. The V gene's germline CDR1 is SGHTA and CDR2 FQGTGA.

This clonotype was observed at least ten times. CDR3 loop: CASSLTGSGEKLFF. The CDR3 nucleotides read TGTGCCAGCAGTTTGACAGGGAGCGGCGAAAAACTGTTTTTT. The V and J genes are TRBV12-3 or TRBV12-4 and TRBJ1-4, with TRBD1 matching over 7 bases. CDR3 size: 14 residues. With V trimmed by 3 bases and J by 8 bases, 6 bases remained unmatched.

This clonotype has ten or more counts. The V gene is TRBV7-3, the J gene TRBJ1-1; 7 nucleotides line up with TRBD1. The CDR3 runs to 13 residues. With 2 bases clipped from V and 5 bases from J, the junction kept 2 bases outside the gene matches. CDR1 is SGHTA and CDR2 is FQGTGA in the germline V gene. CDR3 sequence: CASSLSRGTEAFF. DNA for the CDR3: TGTGCCAGCAGCTTATCCAGGGGGACTGAAGCTTTCTTT.

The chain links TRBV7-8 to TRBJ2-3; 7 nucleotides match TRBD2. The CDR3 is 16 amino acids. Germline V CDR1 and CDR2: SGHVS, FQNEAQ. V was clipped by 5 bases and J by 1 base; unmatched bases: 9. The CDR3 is CASSQSWGGGTDTQYF. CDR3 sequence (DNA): TGTGCCAGCAGCCAATCTTGGGGGGGGGGCACAGATACGCAGTATTTT.

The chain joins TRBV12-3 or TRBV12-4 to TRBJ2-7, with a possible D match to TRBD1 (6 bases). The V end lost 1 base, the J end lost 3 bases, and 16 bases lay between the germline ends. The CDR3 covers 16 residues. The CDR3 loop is CASSLVNVGTIYEQYF. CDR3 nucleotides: TGTGCCAGCAGTTTAGTTAATGTAGGGACAATCTACGAGCAGTACTTC.

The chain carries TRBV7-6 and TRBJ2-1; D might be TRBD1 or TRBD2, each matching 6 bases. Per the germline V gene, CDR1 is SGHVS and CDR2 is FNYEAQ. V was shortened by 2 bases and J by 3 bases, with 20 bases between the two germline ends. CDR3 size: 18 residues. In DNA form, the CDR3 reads TGTGCCAGCAGCTTAAGGAGGGGGGACTCGCTCGGCTACAATGAGCAGTTCTTC. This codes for CASSLRRGDSLGYNEQFF.

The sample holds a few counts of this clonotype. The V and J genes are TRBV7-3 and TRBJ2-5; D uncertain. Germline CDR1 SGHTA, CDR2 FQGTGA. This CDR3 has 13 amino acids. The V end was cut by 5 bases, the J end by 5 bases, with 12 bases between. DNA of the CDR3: TGTGCCAGCAGCCCTGCTAGATCCGAGACCCAGTACTTC. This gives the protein CASSPARSETQYF. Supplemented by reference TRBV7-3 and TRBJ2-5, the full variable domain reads GAGVSQTPSNKVTEKGKYVELRCDPISGHTALYWYRQSLGQGPEFLIYFQGTGAADDSGLPNDRFFAVRPEGSVSTLKIQRTERGDSAVYLCASSPARSETQYFGPGTRLLVL.

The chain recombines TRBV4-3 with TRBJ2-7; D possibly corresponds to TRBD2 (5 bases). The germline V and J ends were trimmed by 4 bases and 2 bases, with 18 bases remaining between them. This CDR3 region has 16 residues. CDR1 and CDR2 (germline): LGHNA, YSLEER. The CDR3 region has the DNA TGCGCCAGCAGCCCCACCTTGGGAAGCGGCGCCTACGAGCAGTACTTC. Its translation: CASSPTLGSGAYEQYF.

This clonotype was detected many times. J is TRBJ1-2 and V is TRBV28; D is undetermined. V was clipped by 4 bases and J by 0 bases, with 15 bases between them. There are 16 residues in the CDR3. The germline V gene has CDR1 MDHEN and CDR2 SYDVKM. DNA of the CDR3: TGTGCCAGCAGTTCTATACCACCATTCTCTAACTATGGCTACACCTTC. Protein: CASSSIPPFSNYGYTF.

The CDR3 here is CASSESGSNNEQFF. DNA of the CDR3: TGCGCCAGCAGTGAGTCGGGAAGCAACAATGAGCAGTTCTTC. The gene calls are TRBV10-1 and TRBJ2-1; D gene uncertain. Germline lookup yields CDR1 WNHNN and CDR2 SYGVQD (reference sequence). The germline V and J ends were trimmed by 0 bases and 5 bases, with 8 bases remaining between them. This CDR3 is 14 amino acids long.

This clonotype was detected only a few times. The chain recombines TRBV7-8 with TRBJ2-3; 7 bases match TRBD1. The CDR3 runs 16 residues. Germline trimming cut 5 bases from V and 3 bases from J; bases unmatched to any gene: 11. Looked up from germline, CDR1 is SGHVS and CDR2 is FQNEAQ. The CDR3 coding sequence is TGTGCCAGCAGCCCAGGACAGGCGGCAACGACAGATACGCAGTATTTT. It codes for CASSPGQAATTDTQYF.

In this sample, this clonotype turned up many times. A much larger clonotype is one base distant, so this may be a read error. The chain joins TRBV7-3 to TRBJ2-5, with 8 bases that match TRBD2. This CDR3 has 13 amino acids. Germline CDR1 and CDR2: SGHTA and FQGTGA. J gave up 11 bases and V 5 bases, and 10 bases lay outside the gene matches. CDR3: CASSRGGVYEQYF. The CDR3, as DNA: TGTGCCAGCAGCCGGGGGGGCGTCTATGAGCAGTACTTC.

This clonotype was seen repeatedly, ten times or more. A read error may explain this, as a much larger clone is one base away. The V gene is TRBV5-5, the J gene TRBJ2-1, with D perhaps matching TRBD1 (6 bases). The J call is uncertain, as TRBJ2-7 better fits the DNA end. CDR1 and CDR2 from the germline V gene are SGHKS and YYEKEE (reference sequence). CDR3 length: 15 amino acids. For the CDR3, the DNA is TGTGCCAGCAGCAGCCCGGACAGAAACCTACATGAGCAGTACTTC. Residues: CASSSPDRNLHEQYF.

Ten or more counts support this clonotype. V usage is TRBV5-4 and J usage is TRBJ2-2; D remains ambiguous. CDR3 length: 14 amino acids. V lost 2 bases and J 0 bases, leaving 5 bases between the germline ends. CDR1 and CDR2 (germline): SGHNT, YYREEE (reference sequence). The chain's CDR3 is CASSFSSNTGELFF. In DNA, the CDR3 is TGTGCCAGCAGCTTTAGCTCGAACACCGGGGAGCTGTTTTTT.

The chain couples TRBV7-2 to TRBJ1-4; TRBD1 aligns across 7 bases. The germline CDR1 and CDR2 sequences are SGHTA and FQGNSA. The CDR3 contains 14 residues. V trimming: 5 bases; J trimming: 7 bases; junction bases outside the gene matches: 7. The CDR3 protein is CASSPPGTAEKLFF. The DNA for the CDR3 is TGTGCCAGCAGCCCCCCTGGGACAGCTGAAAAACTGTTTTTT.

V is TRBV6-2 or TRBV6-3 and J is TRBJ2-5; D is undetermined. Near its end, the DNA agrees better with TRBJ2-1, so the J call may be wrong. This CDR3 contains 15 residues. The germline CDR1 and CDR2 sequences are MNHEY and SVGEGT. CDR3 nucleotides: TGTGCCAGCAGTCGAATCGGCAGCCTCGACAATGAGCAGTTCTTC. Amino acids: CASSRIGSLDNEQFF.

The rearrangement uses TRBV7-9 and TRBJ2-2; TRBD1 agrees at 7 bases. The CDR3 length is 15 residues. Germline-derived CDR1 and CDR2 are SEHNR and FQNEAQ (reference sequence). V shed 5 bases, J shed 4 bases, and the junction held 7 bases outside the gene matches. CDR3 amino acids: CASSTRDSVTGELFF. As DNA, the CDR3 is TGTGCCAGCAGCACCAGGGACAGCGTCACCGGGGAGCTGTTTTTT. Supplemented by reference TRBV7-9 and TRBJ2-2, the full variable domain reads DTGVSQNPRHKITKRGQNVTFRCDPISEHNRLYWYRQTLGQGPEFLTYFQNEAQLEKSRLLSDRFSAERPKGSFSTLEIQRTEQGDSAMYLCASSTRDSVTGELFFGEGSRLTVL.